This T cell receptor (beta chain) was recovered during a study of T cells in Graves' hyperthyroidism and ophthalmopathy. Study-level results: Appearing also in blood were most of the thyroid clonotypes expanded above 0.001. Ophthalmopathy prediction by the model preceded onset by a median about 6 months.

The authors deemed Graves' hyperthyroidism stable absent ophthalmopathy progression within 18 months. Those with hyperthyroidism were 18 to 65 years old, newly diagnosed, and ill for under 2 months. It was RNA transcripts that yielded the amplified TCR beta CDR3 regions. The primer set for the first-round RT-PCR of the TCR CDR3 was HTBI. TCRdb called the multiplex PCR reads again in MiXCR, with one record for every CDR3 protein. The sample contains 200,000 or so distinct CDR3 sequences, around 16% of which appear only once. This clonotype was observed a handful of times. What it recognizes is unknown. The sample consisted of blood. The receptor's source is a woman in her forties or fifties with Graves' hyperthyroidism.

The CDR3 sequence: CASSPQGRDSNQPQHF. In DNA form, the CDR3 reads TGTGCCAGCTCGCCTCAGGGTAGGGATAGCAATCAGCCCCAGCATTTT. The V call is TRBV18, the J call TRBJ1-5; possible D gene TRBD1, 5 bases. CDR1 and CDR2 from the germline V gene are KGHSH and LQKENI. CDR3 length: 16 residues. Deletions cut 6 bases from V and 0 bases from J, with 15 bases between.